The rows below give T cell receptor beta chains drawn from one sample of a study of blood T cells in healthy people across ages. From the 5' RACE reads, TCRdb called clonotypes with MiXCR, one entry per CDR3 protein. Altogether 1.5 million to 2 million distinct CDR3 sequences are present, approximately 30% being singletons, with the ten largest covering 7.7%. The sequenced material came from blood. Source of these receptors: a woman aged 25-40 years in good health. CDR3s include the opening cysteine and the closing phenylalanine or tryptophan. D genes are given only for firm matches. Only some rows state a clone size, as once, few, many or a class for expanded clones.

TGCGCCAGCAGCTGGGTAGTTTCCAGAGATACGCAGTATTTT | CASSWVVSRDTQYF | NA | NA | TRBJ2-3 | TRBV5-1
TGTGCCAGCAGTGCCGGGGCTTATAATGAAAAACTGTTTTTT | CASSAGAYNEKLFF | NA | few | TRBJ1-4 | TRBV6-6
TGTGCCAGCAGGGCGGACAGGGCCGAGACCCAGTACTTC | CASRADRAETQYF | TRBD1 | NA | TRBJ2-5 | TRBV6-5
TGTGCCAGCAGGAGAGACAGGGGGCCAGGGGAGCAGTACTTC | CASRRDRGPGEQYF | TRBD1 | NA | TRBJ2-7 | TRBV7-2
TGTGCCAGCAGCCTTACTAGCGGACACGAGCAGTACTTC | CASSLTSGHEQYF | TRBD2 | many | TRBJ2-7 | TRBV7-9
TGTGCCAGCAGTGAGTTGCGCGACCCTGAAAAACTGTTTTTT | CASSELRDPEKLFF | NA | NA | TRBJ1-4 | TRBV2
TGTGCCAGCAGCTTAGGCCCGGGACCAGAGACCCAGTACTTC | CASSLGPGPETQYF | NA | once | TRBJ2-5 | TRBV7-6
TGTGCCAGCGGGCCAGGACGCGAGCAGTACTTC | CASGPGREQYF | NA | many | TRBJ2-7 | TRBV28
TGTGCCATCAGTGGAACTAGCGGGAAAGAGACCCAGTACTTC | CAISGTSGKETQYF | TRBD2 | few | TRBJ2-5 | TRBV10-3
TGCAGCGTTGATCGCGGTTCTAGCACAGATACGCAGTATTTT | CSVDRGSSTDTQYF | NA | NA | TRBJ2-3 | TRBV29-1
TGCAGTGCTAGGGGGACAGAATATCAGCCCCAGCATTTT | CSARGTEYQPQHF | TRBD1 | many | TRBJ1-5 | TRBV20-1
TGTGCCAGCAGCCAAGGGGCCAGATCCACAGATACGCAGTATTTT | CASSQGARSTDTQYF | NA | many | TRBJ2-3 | TRBV4-2
TGTGCCACCAGCCCGGACAGGGGATCCTACGAGCAGTACTTC | CATSPDRGSYEQYF | TRBD1 | NA | TRBJ2-7 | TRBV15
TGTGCCAGCAGTGGCCTAGGGGGCGGGGAGCTGTTTTTT | CASSGLGGGELFF | NA | NA | TRBJ2-2 | TRBV9
TGTGCCAGCAGCTCGGACAGACTTCAAGAGACCCAGTACTTC | CASSSDRLQETQYF | NA | many | TRBJ2-5 | TRBV7-9
TGCAGTGCTAGGGTCTCTGGGGCCAACGTCCGGACTTTC | CSARVSGANVRTF | NA | few | TRBJ2-6 | TRBV20-1
TGCGCCAGCAGCCGGGCGGGCGATAGCAATCAGCCCCAGCATTTT | CASSRAGDSNQPQHF | NA | NA | TRBJ1-5 | TRBV4-1
TGTGCCACCGAGGCGGGGGGCCAAGAGACCCAGTACTTC | CATEAGGQETQYF | TRBD2 | few | TRBJ2-5 | TRBV28
TGCGCCAGCAGCTTTTCTTCCGGGGGGGCTAAACGCACAGATACGCAGTATTTT | CASSFSSGGAKRTDTQYF | TRBD2 | NA | TRBJ2-3 | TRBV5-1
TGCAGTGCTATAGGTCACGCTTACGAGCAGTACTTC | CSAIGHAYEQYF | NA | NA | TRBJ2-7 | TRBV20-1
TGTGCCAGCAGCCTACAACCTGGCTCTGGGGCCAACGTCCTGACTTTC | CASSLQPGSGANVLTF | NA | NA | TRBJ2-6 | TRBV7-3
TGTGCCAGCGGGACAGGGCTCCCAGATACGCAGTATTTT | CASGTGLPDTQYF | TRBD1 | NA | TRBJ2-3 | TRBV2
TGTGCCAGCAGCTTGTACACTAGCGGGGCTGGGAATGAGCAGTTCTTC | CASSLYTSGAGNEQFF | TRBD2 | NA | TRBJ2-1 | TRBV7-9
TGCGCCAGCAGCTATGAGCGGGATGCGCAGTATTTT | CASSYERDAQYF | TRBD2 | NA | TRBJ2-3 | TRBV5-1
TGTGCCAGCAGTAAGGGGATGGAAGAGCAGTACTTC | CASSKGMEEQYF | NA | NA | TRBJ2-4 | TRBV3-1
TGTGCCAGCAAGGGACGGGACGGGTTAGAGACCCAGTACTTC | CASKGRDGLETQYF | NA | NA | TRBJ2-5 | TRBV25-1
TGTGCCAGCAGTTTCGGAGGCCAACCTAACTATGGCTACACCTTC | CASSFGGQPNYGYTF | NA | few | TRBJ1-2 | TRBV27
TGTGCCAGCAGTTTGGGAACTAGCGGGAGGGCCCCTGGGGCCAACGTCCTGACTTTC | CASSLGTSGRAPGANVLTF | TRBD2 | many | TRBJ2-6 | TRBV27
TGTGCCAGCAGCTTTGTCGGCGGTCTGAGCTCCTACAATGAGCAGTTCTTC | CASSFVGGLSSYNEQFF | NA | NA | TRBJ2-1 | TRBV7-2
TGTGCCAGCAGCGGGGGAGCGTTCTCCTACGAGCAGTACTTC | CASSGGAFSYEQYF | NA | NA | TRBJ2-7 | TRBV7-2
TGTGCCATCATGGCAGTGGGGACCTACGAGCAGTACTTC | CAIMAVGTYEQYF | NA | many | TRBJ2-7 | TRBV10-3